Following are 28 T cell receptor beta chains from one sample sequenced in a study of tumor-infiltrating lymphocytes in primary liver carcinoma. TCR beta cDNA was prepared out of roughly 0.5 ug total RNA by means of a constant-region primer. It was through three nested multiplex PCR rounds of slightly modified ARM-PCR that TCR beta libraries arose. For around 9 cycles apiece, the opening two PCR rounds ran with TRBV1-TRBV30 forward primers and a C-beta reverse primer. TCRdb reprocessed the multiplex PCR reads via MiXCR and lists one record per CDR3 protein. The data show about 180,000 distinct CDR3 sequences, roughly three fifths seen once. It was unsorted whole blood that yielded blood RNA, and germline DNA was also extracted. Input material: peripheral blood. The source is a man aged 40-49 years with primary liver carcinoma and hepatitis B virus infection.

Points on this clonotype: One end of the junction varies from germline; a read error may be responsible. This chain uses TRBV6-5 with TRBJ2-1, with TRBD2 matching over 8 bases. CDR1 is MNHEY and CDR2 is SVGAGI in the germline V gene. The CDR3 is 15 residues long. The CDR3, as DNA: TGTGCCATCAGTTACTTGGCGGGAGGCGACAATGAGCAGTTCTTC. It encodes CAISYLAGGDNEQFF.

A note on this clonotype: This may be a read error, as it is one base from a much larger clone. The CDR3 DNA sequence: TGTGCCAGCAGCTTACGGAGCGAACTAACCCTTTACAATAAGCAGTTCTTC. It codes for CASSLRSELTLYNKQFF. The chain links TRBV11-2 to TRBJ2-1, with D unresolved. Per the germline V gene, CDR1 is SGHAT and CDR2 is FQNNGV. The CDR3 is 17 amino acids.

This clonotype has ten or more counts. The chain has TRBV29-1 and TRBJ1-2, with a tentative D call TRBD1 (5 bases). Trimming stripped 6 bases from V and 7 bases from J, with 15 bases between. CDR1 is SQVTM and CDR2 is ANQGSEA in the germline V gene. This CDR3 contains 12 residues. CDR3 nucleotide sequence: TGCAGCGTCGGCTGGGGGTTGGGTGGCTACACCTTC. Amino acids: CSVGWGLGGYTF.

The chain has TRBV4-2 and TRBJ2-1, with D maybe TRBD2 (5 bases). This CDR3 region has 16 residues. The V gene's germline CDR1 is LGHNA and CDR2 YNFKEQ. V was shortened by 0 bases and J by 3 bases, with 12 bases between the two germline ends. Here the CDR3 reads CASSQELSGHYNEQFF. CDR3 DNA sequence: TGTGCCAGCAGCCAAGAGTTGAGCGGTCACTACAATGAGCAGTTCTTC.

This clonotype appeared many times. The V gene is TRBV4-2, the J gene TRBJ1-2; 7 positions agree with TRBD1. The V gene end was trimmed by 1 base and the J gene end by 3 bases; junction bases not matched to a gene: 5. Germline CDR1 and CDR2: LGHNA and YNFKEQ. The CDR3 has 15 residues. The chain's CDR3 is CASSQVAGTDYGYTF. The CDR3 DNA is TGTGCCAGCAGCCAAGTTGCCGGGACAGACTATGGCTACACCTTC.

This chain joins TRBV6-1 and TRBJ2-5; no clear D gene. In germline, CDR1 is MNHNS, CDR2 SASEGT. The CDR3 extends over 12 amino acids. V lost 4 bases and J lost 5, with 8 bases in between. CDR3 protein: CASSAPAETQYF. CDR3 in DNA: TGTGCCAGCAGTGCGCCGGCGGAGACCCAGTACTTC.

In this sample, this clonotype turned up a few times. V is TRBV6-1 and J is TRBJ2-7, with 14 bases that match TRBD2. CDR1 is MNHNS, CDR2 SASEGT, per germline. The CDR3 consists of 15 residues. Germline trimming cut 7 bases from V and 7 bases from J; bases unmatched to any gene: 9. This CDR3 reads CASIQSTSGRAEQYF. In DNA, the CDR3 is TGTGCCAGCATCCAGTCGACTAGCGGGAGGGCGGAGCAGTACTTC.

Details on this clonotype: The junction does not match germline at one end; this may be a read error. V and J are TRBV6-5 and TRBJ2-7, with TRBD2 as a possible D gene (5 bases). Per the germline V gene, CDR1 is MNHEY and CDR2 is SVGAGI. This CDR3 has 15 amino acids. The DNA for the CDR3 is TGTGTCAGCAGTTACTCGGGGTTTGGCGGCGATGAGCAGTACTTC. Protein sequence: CVSSYSGFGGDEQYF.

This rearrangement joins TRBV6-2 or TRBV6-3 to TRBJ2-1, with D possibly TRBD1 on 6 matching bases. Trimming pared 6 bases from V and 4 bases from J, leaving 13 bases between. CDR1 MNHEY and CDR2 SVGEGT come from the germline V gene. CDR3 length: 14 amino acids. CDR3 in amino acids: CASSSGQTYNEQFF. CDR3 bases: TGTGCCAGCAGCAGCGGACAGACTTACAATGAGCAGTTCTTC.

V and J are TRBV20-1 and TRBJ2-4, with 7 bases matching TRBD2. V shed 2 bases, J shed 9 bases, and the junction held 10 bases outside the gene matches. CDR1 is DFQATT, CDR2 SNEGSKA, per germline (reference sequence). The CDR3 length is 14 residues. The chain's CDR3 is CSARWASGGSIQYF. Here the CDR3 DNA reads TGCAGTGCTAGATGGGCTAGCGGAGGAAGCATTCAGTACTTC.

V and J are TRBV5-4 and TRBJ2-5; 9 nucleotides agree with TRBD1. CDR3 length: 14 amino acids. Germline V gene lookup returns CDR1 SGHNT and CDR2 YYREEE (reference sequence). The junction had 3 bases not matched to a gene; V was cut back by 4 bases and J by 2 bases. The CDR3 is CASSEGQGQETQYF. Written as DNA, the CDR3 is TGTGCCAGCAGCGAGGGACAGGGACAAGAGACCCAGTACTTC.

The sample holds one count of this clonotype. The chain links TRBV19 to TRBJ1-5; 7 positions agree with TRBD1. V shed 7 bases and J 7 bases; nucleotides not matched to a gene: 7. Germline assignment: CDR1 LNHDA and CDR2 SQIVND (reference sequence). The CDR3 loop spans 13 amino acids. CDR3 sequence: CASTTGVGQPQHF. CDR3 bases: TGTGCCAGTACCACAGGGGTTGGGCAGCCCCAGCATTTT. Together with reference TRBV19 and TRBJ1-5, the CDR3 gives the full variable domain: DGGITQSPKYLFRKEGQNVTLSCEQNLNHDAMYWYRQDPGQGLRLIYYSQIVNDFQKGDIAEGYSVSREKKESFPLTVTSAQKNPTAFYLCASTTGVGQPQHFGDGTRLSIL.

In the case of this clonotype: This may be a read error, as it is one base from a much larger clone. The chain has TRBV6-1 and TRBJ2-7, with a weak D call TRBD1 (5 bases). V was trimmed by 7 bases and J by 6 bases, leaving 22 bases between them. Germline V gives CDR1 MNHNS, CDR2 SASEGT. The CDR3 is 15 amino acids. DNA for the CDR3: TGTGCCAGCATTAGGCAGGGCTTCGAGTCGGGCGAGCAGTACTTC. Residues: CASIRQGFESGEQYF.

This chain connects TRBV29-1 to TRBJ2-5; D gene ambiguous. The CDR3 is 13 residues long. The germline V gene has CDR1 SQVTM and CDR2 ANQGSEA. Between the trimmed V and J ends, which lost 8 bases and 5 bases, there was a span of 18 bases. The CDR3 loop reads CSIRWPSLETQYF. The DNA for the CDR3 is TGCAGCATTCGTTGGCCGAGCTTGGAGACCCAGTACTTC.

Details on this clonotype: This may come from a read error, since a much larger clone is one base off. The chain links TRBV6-5 to TRBJ2-3; D gene uncertain. CDR1 MNHEY and CDR2 SVGAGI come from the germline V gene. The CDR3 has 13 amino acids. The V gene lost 6 bases and the J gene lost 5 bases, with 12 bases spanning the gap. CDR3 nucleotide sequence: TGTGCCAGCAGGAGCAGACCAGGAGATACGCAGTATTTT. Translated, it gives CASRSRPGDTQYF.

This clonotype has a handful of counts. V is TRBV6-5 and J is TRBJ2-5, with TRBD2 as a possible D gene (5 bases). V dropped 8 bases and J dropped 7 bases, with 20 bases sitting between them. CDR1 and CDR2 from the germline V gene are MNHEY and SVGAGI. This CDR3 comprises 14 residues. The CDR3 reads CASRTGNGKGTQYF. In DNA form, the CDR3 reads TGTGCCAGCCGCACGGGGAACGGGAAAGGGACCCAGTACTTC.

The chain links TRBV19 to TRBJ2-2; 8 positions match TRBD2. The V gene's germline CDR1 is LNHDA and CDR2 SQIVND (reference sequence). J lost 0 bases, V lost 7 bases, and 1 base had no gene match. There are 14 residues in the CDR3. The CDR3, as DNA: TGTGCCAGTACGCGGGAGGCGAACACCGGGGAGCTGTTTTTT. This gives the protein CASTREANTGELFF.

The rearrangement links TRBV6-1 to TRBJ1-5, with D hard to call. The CDR3 covers 13 residues. Trimming stripped 4 bases from V and 7 bases from J, with 11 bases between. Germline CDR1 reads MNHNS; CDR2 reads SASEGT. CDR3 in DNA: TGTGCCAGCAGTGGAAACGCCCGACAGCCCCAGCATTTT. Its translation: CASSGNARQPQHF.

The rearrangement links TRBV30 to TRBJ2-2, with D perhaps TRBD1 (7 bases). V lost 6 bases, J lost 2 bases, and 13 bases lay in between. Germline V gene lookup returns CDR1 GTSNPN and CDR2 SVGIG (reference sequence). The CDR3 spans 14 residues. The CDR3 DNA reads as TGTGCCTGTAGGAGGGGGCCAAACACCGGGGAGCTGTTTTTT. Amino acid sequence: CACRRGPNTGELFF. The complete variable domain, with remaining parts taken from reference TRBV30 and TRBJ2-2, reads SQTIHQWPATLVQPVGSPLSLECTVEGTSNPNLYWYRQAAGRGLQLLFYSVGIGQISSEVPQNLSASRPQDRQFILSSKKLLLSDSGFYLCACRRGPNTGELFFGEGSRLTVL.

The J gene is TRBJ2-1, the V gene TRBV6-4; 10 positions match TRBD2. Germline trimming cut 5 bases from V and 8 bases from J; bases unmatched to any gene: 9. CDR1 is MRHNA and CDR2 is SNTAGT in the germline V gene. This CDR3 comprises 15 residues. This CDR3 is CASSKREGLGDEQFF. CDR3 bases: TGTGCCAGCAGTAAGCGGGAGGGACTAGGCGATGAGCAGTTCTTC.

This clonotype was seen ten or more times. The genes are TRBV11-2 and TRBJ2-3, with 7 positions matching TRBD2. The V gene end was trimmed by 2 bases and the J gene end by 6 bases; junction bases not matched to a gene: 5. The CDR3 sequence is 14 residues long. Germline V gives CDR1 SGHAT, CDR2 FQNNGV. This chain's CDR3 is CASSLNSREDTQYF. The CDR3 nucleotides read TGTGCCAGCAGCTTAAATTCGCGGGAGGATACGCAGTATTTT. Complete variable domain (other parts from reference TRBV11-2 and TRBJ2-3): EAGVAQSPRYKIIEKRQSVAFWCNPISGHATLYWYQQILGQGPKLLIQFQNNGVVDDSQLPKDRFSAERLKGVDSTLKIQPAKLEDSAVYLCASSLNSREDTQYFGPGTRLTVL.

This clonotype was found many times. The rearrangement joins TRBV10-3 to TRBJ1-6, with D perhaps TRBD1 (5 bases). The CDR3 spans 14 residues. Trimming removed 4 bases at V and 10 bases at J, with 14 bases between. Germline loops: CDR1 ENHRY, CDR2 SYGVKD. CDR3 coding DNA: TGTGCCATCAGTGTTCTGGACAAATTATCACCCCTCCACTTT. Its translation: CAISVLDKLSPLHF.

This clonotype was counted at least ten times. This sequence joins TRBV12-3 or TRBV12-4 and TRBJ1-1; the D is unclear. This CDR3 has 15 amino acids. Trimming left V 6 bases short and J 1 base short, with 15 bases between. DNA for the CDR3: TGTGCCAGCAGCCGGGGTGGGGTAGCGAACACTGAAGCTTTCTTT. Translation gives CASSRGGVANTEAFF.

The chain employs TRBV4-2 and TRBJ2-2, with TRBD1 matching 7 bases. This CDR3 contains 16 residues. Germline CDR1 is LGHNA and CDR2 is YNFKEQ. Unmatched junction bases numbered 7, after V lost 6 bases and J lost 0 bases. As DNA, the CDR3 is TGTGCCAGCAGTCCGGGGCAGGGGGCGAACACCGGGGAGCTGTTTTTT. Protein sequence: CASSPGQGANTGELFF.

In regard to this clonotype: One end of the junction fails to match germline, which may point to a read error. The chain carries TRBV12-3 or TRBV12-4 and TRBJ2-6; D may match TRBD1 or TRBD2 (5 bases each). CDR3 length: 17 amino acids. This chain's CDR3 is CASTIGRGWSGVNVLTF. The CDR3, as DNA: TGTGCCAGCACCATTGGCCGGGGCTGGTCTGGGGTCAACGTCCTGACTTTC.

The rearrangement links TRBV11-2 to TRBJ2-1; D is possibly TRBD2 (7 bases). CDR1 is SGHAT, CDR2 FQNNGV, per germline. V shed 2 bases and J shed 2 bases, with 10 bases lying between them. This CDR3 is 15 amino acids long. The CDR3: CASSLWRGPYNEQFF. The CDR3 region has the DNA TGTGCCAGCAGCTTATGGCGGGGGCCCTACAATGAGCAGTTCTTC. The whole variable domain, filled in from reference TRBV11-2 and TRBJ2-1, reads EAGVAQSPRYKIIEKRQSVAFWCNPISGHATLYWYQQILGQGPKLLIQFQNNGVVDDSQLPKDRFSAERLKGVDSTLKIQPAKLEDSAVYLCASSLWRGPYNEQFFGPGTRLTVL.

A word on this clonotype: A much larger clone lies one base from this, so it may be a read error. The gene calls are TRBV29-1 and TRBJ2-1; D ambiguous. The length of the CDR3 is 11 residues. V was clipped by 7 bases and J by 8 bases, with 12 bases between them. Germline V gene lookup returns CDR1 SQVTM and CDR2 ANQGSEA. CDR3 protein: CSALRSDEQFF. The CDR3 region has the DNA TGCAGCGCCCTAAGGTCCGATGAGCAGTTCTTC.

Regarding this clonotype: The CDR3 does not end in the conserved phenylalanine or tryptophan, so this is likely a read error. This sequence joins TRBV11-1 and TRBJ2-1; D gene unclear. CDR1 is SGHAT and CDR2 is FQDESV in the germline V gene (reference sequence). This CDR3 has 15 amino acids. V lost 1 base and J lost 8, with 15 bases in between. In nucleotides, the CDR3 is TGTGCCAGCAGCTTAGGGAGAGATCTAAGGGATGAGCAGTTCTTA. Translated: CASSLGRDLRDEQFL.